Listed below are T cell receptor beta chains from one sample, sequenced in a study of blood T cell repertoires in COVID-19. The assay was immunoSEQ multiplex PCR, and TCRdb's table has in-frame clones only and misses some. This table holds roughly 180,000 clones, roughly 82% found once. The sequenced sample was PBMCs or T cells enriched from blood (not recorded which). The receptors were gathered from a woman in her 30s who had recovered from COVID-19. Each CDR3 is given with its conserved first and last residue. D genes are given only for firm matches. The size field is filled for only some rows; it gives once, few, many or a size class.

j_gene,d_gene,abundance,v_gene,CDR3nt,CDR3aa
TRBJ2-1,TRBD2,-,TRBV7-8,TGTGCCAGCAGCCCCGGACTAGCGGGAGGCACCTACAATGAGCAGTTCTTC,CASSPGLAGGTYNEQFF
TRBJ2-3,TRBD2,-,TRBV5-1,TGCGCCAGCAGCTTCAGGACTAGCGGAAACACAGATACGCAGTATTTT,CASSFRTSGNTDTQYF
TRBJ2-1,TRBD2,-,TRBV14,TGTGCCAGCAGCCCTTATTTACCGGGACTAGCGGGAATCGACTACAATGAGCAGTTCTTC,CASSPYLPGLAGIDYNEQFF
TRBJ1-1,-,-,TRBV9,TGTGCCAGCAGCGTAGTCTCAGGGGTCACTGAAGCTTTCTTT,CASSVVSGVTEAFF
TRBJ2-5,TRBD2,-,TRBV7-8,TGTGCCAGCAGCTTAGCTCTGGGACTAGCGTTACAAGAGACCCAGTACTTC,CASSLALGLALQETQYF
TRBJ1-1,-,-,TRBV18,TGTGCCAGCTCACCTCCCGGACAGACTGAAGCTTTCTTT,CASSPPGQTEAFF
TRBJ2-1,TRBD2,-,TRBV28,TGTGCCAGCAGTTTACAACTAGCGGGAGGGCAGGCTTTCAATGAGCAGTTCTTC,CASSLQLAGGQAFNEQFF
TRBJ1-5,-,-,TRBV24-1,TGTGCCACCAGTGATTTGTTTTGGAGAGCCTTGGACAGCCCCAAGCCCCAGCATTTT,CATSDLFWRALDSPKPQHF
TRBJ2-1,TRBD2,-,TRBV19,TGTGCCAGTAGTATGGCTAGCGGGAGTTACAATGAGCAGTTCTTC,CASSMASGSYNEQFF
TRBJ2-1,TRBD1,-,TRBV18,TGTGCCAGCTCACCGGGACAGGGGATAAGGGAGCAGTTCTTC,CASSPGQGIREQFF
TRBJ2-1,TRBD2,-,TRBV5-1,TGCGCCAGCAGCTTCAGCGGGAGCTCTAACAATGAGCAGTTCTTC,CASSFSGSSNNEQFF
TRBJ1-3,-,-,TRBV9,TGTGCCAGCAGCGTAGATTTAGGAGGCCGGGACACCATATATTTT,CASSVDLGGRDTIYF
TRBJ1-2,-,once,TRBV7-9,TGTGCCAGCAGCTTAAGGGTCCCTACGGGGTCGTCTTATGGCTACACCTTC,CASSLRVPTGSSYGYTF
TRBJ2-7,-,-,TRBV10-3,TGTGCCATCGGAGATCCCATAGGAGCTTCCTACGAGCAGTACTTC,CAIGDPIGASYEQYF
TRBJ2-7,TRBD1,-,TRBV29-1,TGCAGCGTTGGGGACAGGGGCTACGAGCAGTACTTC,CSVGDRGYEQYF
TRBJ1-3,-,-,TRBV7-2,TGTGCCAGCAGCTTTGAGGGAGGTCGGTGGTTTAGCGGAAACACCATATATTTT,CASSFEGGRWFSGNTIYF
TRBJ2-3,TRBD2,-,TRBV30,TGTGCCTGGAGCTTGGGAGGGTCAGATACGCAGTATTTT,CAWSLGGSDTQYF
TRBJ1-3,-,-,TRBV27,TGTGCCAGCAGTTTAGTAGGCGGTAACTCTGGAAACACCATATATTTT,CASSLVGGNSGNTIYF
TRBJ2-7,TRBD1,-,TRBV11-1,TGTGCCAGCAGCTTTAGGGCAGGGGGCATACACGAGCAGTACTTC,CASSFRAGGIHEQYF
TRBJ2-1,TRBD2,few,TRBV15,TGTGCCACCAGCAGAGAAACTAGCGGGAGCTCCTACAATGAGCAGTTCTTC,CATSRETSGSSYNEQFF
TRBJ2-6,TRBD1,-,TRBV7-9,TGTGCCAGCAGTTTAGGACAGGGCTCTGGGGCCAACGTCCTGACTTTC,CASSLGQGSGANVLTF
TRBJ1-4,TRBD1,-,TRBV30,TGTGCCTGGAGCTTAGCCGGGACAGGGGTTAAAGGGCTTAATGAAAAACTGTTTTTT,CAWSLAGTGVKGLNEKLFF
TRBJ1-3,TRBD1,-,TRBV9,TGTGCCAGCGCGAAGGGATCAGGGGGCGTTGGAAACACCATATATTTT,CASAKGSGGVGNTIYF